This T cell receptor beta chain was identified during a study of CD8+CD57+ T cells in acquired aplastic anemia. Overall study: On average, sorted CD4+ and CD8+ cells gave around 3 ug of DNA.

V was cut by 7 bases and J by 3 bases, with 13 bases left in between. This CDR3 is 13 amino acids long. Germline CDR1 and CDR2: MNHEY and SVGAGI. For CDR3 and TCR beta VDJ profiling, genomic DNA was the template used. Using its own MiXCR run on the reads, TCRdb lists one record per CDR3 protein. The sample includes roughly 160,000 distinct CDR3 sequences, about three fifths of them seen just once. J is TRBJ2-7 and V is TRBV6-5; D may correspond to TRBD1 or TRBD2 (7 bases each). Source material: sorted CD4+, CD8+, or CD8+CD57+ T cells (not recorded which) from PBMCs. The TCR comes from a human donor in good health. The CDR3 sequence: CASISRGGYEQYF. The CDR3 DNA reads TGTGCCAGCATTTCCAGGGGGGGCTACGAGCAGTACTTC.